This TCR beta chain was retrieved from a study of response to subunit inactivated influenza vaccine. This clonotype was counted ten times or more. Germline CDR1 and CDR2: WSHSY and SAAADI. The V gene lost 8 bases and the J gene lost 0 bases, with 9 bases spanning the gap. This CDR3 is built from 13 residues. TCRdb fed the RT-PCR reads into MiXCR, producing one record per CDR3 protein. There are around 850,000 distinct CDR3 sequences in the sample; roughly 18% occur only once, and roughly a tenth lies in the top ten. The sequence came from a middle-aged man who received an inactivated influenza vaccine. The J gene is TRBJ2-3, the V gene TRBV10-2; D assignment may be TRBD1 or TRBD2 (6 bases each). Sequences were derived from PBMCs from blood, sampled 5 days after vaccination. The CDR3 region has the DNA TGCGCCAGCGGGGGGCCAAGCACAGATACGCAGTATTTT. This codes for CASGGPSTDTQYF.